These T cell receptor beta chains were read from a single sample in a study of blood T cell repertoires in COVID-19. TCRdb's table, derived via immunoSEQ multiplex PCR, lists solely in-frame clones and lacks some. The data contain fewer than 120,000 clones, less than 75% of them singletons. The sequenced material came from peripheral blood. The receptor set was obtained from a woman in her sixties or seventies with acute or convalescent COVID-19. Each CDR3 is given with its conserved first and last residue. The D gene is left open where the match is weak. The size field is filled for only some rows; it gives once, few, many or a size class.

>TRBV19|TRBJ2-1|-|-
CASRDLSYNEQFF
TGTGCTAGCAGGGATCTCTCCTACAATGAGCAGTTCTTC
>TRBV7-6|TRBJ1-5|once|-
CASSLEQGLNQPQHF
TGTGCCAGCAGCTTAGAGCAGGGACTAAATCAGCCCCAGCATTTT
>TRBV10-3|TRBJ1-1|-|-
CAIRVTSNTEAFF
TGTGCCATCAGAGTAACTTCAAACACTGAAGCTTTCTTT
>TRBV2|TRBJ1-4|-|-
CASSKRGSGPTNEKLFF
TGTGCCAGCAGTAAAAGAGGGAGTGGCCCAACTAATGAAAAACTGTTTTTT
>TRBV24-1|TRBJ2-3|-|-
CATSPQGYTQYF
TGTGCCACCAGTCCTCAGGGGTATACGCAGTATTTT
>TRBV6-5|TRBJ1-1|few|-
CASRRTGEGAEAFF
TGTGCCAGCAGACGGACTGGGGAGGGGGCTGAAGCTTTCTTT
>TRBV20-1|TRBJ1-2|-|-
CSAWGGYGYTF
TGCAGTGCCTGGGGCGGCTATGGCTACACCTTC
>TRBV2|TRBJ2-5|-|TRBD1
CASSRDRGPQETQYF
TGTGCCAGCAGCCGAGACAGGGGGCCCCAAGAGACCCAGTACTTC
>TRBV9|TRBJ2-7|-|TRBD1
CASSVGQSSYEQYF
TGTGCCAGCAGCGTGGGACAGAGCTCCTACGAGCAGTACTTC
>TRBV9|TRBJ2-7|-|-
CASSISGSSYEQYF
TGTGCCAGCAGCATATCGGGGTCCTCCTACGAGCAGTACTTC
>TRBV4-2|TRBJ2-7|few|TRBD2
CASSQDVGGAGEQYF
TGTGCCAGCAGCCAAGACGTCGGGGGGGCGGGTGAGCAGTACTTC
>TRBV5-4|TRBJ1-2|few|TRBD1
CASSTGPGQGGGYGYTF
TGTGCCAGCAGCACCGGACCTGGACAGGGGGGGGGCTATGGCTACACCTTC
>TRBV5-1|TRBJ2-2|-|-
CASSPVGYRAATGELFF
TGCGCCAGCAGCCCAGTGGGTTACAGGGCAGCCACCGGGGAGCTGTTTTTT
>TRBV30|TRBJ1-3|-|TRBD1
CAWSEAAGTGTGNTIYF
TGTGCCTGGAGTGAAGCCGCCGGGACAGGGACTGGAAACACCATATATTTT
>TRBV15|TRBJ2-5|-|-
CATSREYETQYF
TGTGCCACCAGCAGAGAGTATGAGACCCAGTACTTC
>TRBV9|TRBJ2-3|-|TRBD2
CASSVGETSGAITQYF
TGTGCCAGCAGCGTAGGTGAGACTAGCGGGGCAATTACGCAGTATTTT
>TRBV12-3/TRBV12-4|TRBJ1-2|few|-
CAMRRGAGIGYTF
TGTGCCATGAGACGGGGGGCGGGTATTGGCTACACCTTC
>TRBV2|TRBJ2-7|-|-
CASSPQGRGQYEQYF
TGTGCCAGCAGTCCACAGGGAAGGGGTCAGTACGAGCAGTACTTC
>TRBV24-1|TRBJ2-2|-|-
CATASVRDTGELFF
TGTGCCACCGCGTCGGTACGGGACACCGGGGAGCTGTTTTTT
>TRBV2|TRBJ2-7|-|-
CASSTSTSGDYYEQYF
-
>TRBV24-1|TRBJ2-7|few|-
CATSPTGLRQYF
TGTGCCACCAGTCCTACAGGGCTAAGGCAGTACTTC
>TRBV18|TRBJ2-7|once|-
CASSLSGQGRPYEQYF
TGTGCCAGCTCCCTTTCAGGCCAGGGTAGGCCCTACGAGCAGTACTTC
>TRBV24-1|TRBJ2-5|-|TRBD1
CATSETGTGGETQYF
TGTGCCACCAGTGAAACCGGGACAGGGGGAGAGACCCAGTACTTC
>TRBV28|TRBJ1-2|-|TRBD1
CASERDRGRSYGYTF
TGTGCCAGCGAACGGGACAGGGGGCGTAGCTATGGCTACACCTTC
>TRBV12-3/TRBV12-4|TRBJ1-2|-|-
CASSPGGGRGYTF
TGTGCCAGCAGTCCAGGAGGAGGAAGAGGCTACACCTTC
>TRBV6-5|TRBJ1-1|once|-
CASRDRPGDTEAFF
TGTGCCAGCAGGGACCGTCCGGGGGACACTGAAGCTTTCTTT
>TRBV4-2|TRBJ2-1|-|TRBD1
CASSSGQGLFNEQFF
TGTGCCAGCAGCTCGGGACAGGGCCTTTTCAATGAGCAGTTCTTC
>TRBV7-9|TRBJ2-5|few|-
CASSLGQDRGGSETQYF
TGTGCCAGCAGCTTAGGGCAGGACAGAGGGGGATCAGAGACCCAGTACTTC
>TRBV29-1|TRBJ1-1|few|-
CSVRQLNTEAFF
TGCAGCGTTAGACAGTTGAACACTGAAGCTTTCTTT
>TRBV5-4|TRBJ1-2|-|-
CASSLERTADGYTF
TGTGCCAGCAGCTTGGAAAGGACAGCCGATGGCTACACCTTC
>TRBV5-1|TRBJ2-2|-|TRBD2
CASSKPGLAGGTGELFF
TGCGCCAGCAGCAAACCGGGACTAGCGGGGGGCACCGGGGAGCTGTTTTTT
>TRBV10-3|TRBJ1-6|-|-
CAISGGSGAGSSSSYNSPLHF
TGTGCCATCAGTGGGGGTTCCGGCGCGGGATCCTCGAGCTCCTATAATTCACCCCTCCACTTT
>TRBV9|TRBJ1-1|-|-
CASSGRSGGTEAFF
TGTGCCAGCAGCGGTAGGTCGGGGGGGACTGAAGCTTTCTTT
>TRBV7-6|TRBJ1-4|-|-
CASSLGPPRRYTNEKLFF
TGTGCCAGCAGCTTAGGGCCCCCCCGGAGATATACGAATGAAAAACTGTTTTTT
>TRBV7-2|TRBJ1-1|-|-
CASSKGHENTEAFF
TGTGCCAGCAGCAAGGGACACGAGAACACTGAAGCTTTCTTT
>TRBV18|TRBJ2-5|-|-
CASSRGAAGRQYQETQYF
TGTGCCAGCTCACGAGGGGCGGCGGGGCGACAGTACCAAGAGACCCAGTACTTC
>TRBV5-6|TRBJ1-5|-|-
CASSWGTGTSNQPQHF
TGTGCCAGCAGCTGGGGAACAGGGACTAGCAATCAGCCCCAGCATTTT
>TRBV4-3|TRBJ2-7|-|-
CASSQDASRAVSYEQYF
TGCGCCAGCAGCCAAGACGCCTCCAGGGCCGTGTCCTACGAGCAGTACTTC
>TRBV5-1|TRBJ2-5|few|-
CASSTSRGQETQYF
TGCGCCAGCAGCACTTCCCGGGGGCAAGAGACCCAGTACTTC
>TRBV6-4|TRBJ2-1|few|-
CASSIYNEQFF
TGTGCCAGCAGTATATACAATGAGCAGTTCTTC
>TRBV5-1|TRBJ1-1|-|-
CASSLGAGFLNTEAFF
TGCGCCAGCAGCTTGGGGGCGGGATTTTTGAACACTGAAGCTTTCTTT
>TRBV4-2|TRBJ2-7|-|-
CASSQDSGKYEQYF
TGTGCCAGCAGCCAAGATTCCGGGAAGTACGAGCAGTACTTC
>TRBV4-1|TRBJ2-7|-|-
CASSQDGGGHDEQYF
TGCGCCAGCAGCCAAGATGGGGGGGGCCATGACGAGCAGTACTTC
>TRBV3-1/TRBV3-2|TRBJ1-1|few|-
CASSRGGNTEAFF
TGTGCCAGCAGTCGGGGAGGGAACACTGAAGCTTTCTTT
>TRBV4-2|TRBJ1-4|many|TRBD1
CASSQTGGRGNEKLFF
TGTGCCAGCAGCCAGACAGGGGGCCGGGGAAATGAAAAACTGTTTTTT
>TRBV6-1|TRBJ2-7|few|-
CASSDGRATYEQYF
TGTGCCAGCAGTGACGGCAGGGCCACCTACGAGCAGTACTTC
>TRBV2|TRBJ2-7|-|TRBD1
CASSQGQVTYEQYF
TGTGCCAGCAGTCAGGGACAGGTTACCTACGAGCAGTACTTC
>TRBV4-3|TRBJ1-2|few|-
CASSQEGGGGYGYTF
TGCGCCAGCAGCCAAGAAGGGGGGGGCGGCTATGGCTACACCTTC
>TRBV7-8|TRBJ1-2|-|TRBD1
CASTRDRGLDGYTF
TGTGCCAGCACCCGGGACAGGGGGCTGGATGGCTACACCTTC
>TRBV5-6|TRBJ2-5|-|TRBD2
CASSSAGGAQETQYF
TGTGCCAGCAGCTCTGCGGGGGGGGCACAAGAGACCCAGTACTTC
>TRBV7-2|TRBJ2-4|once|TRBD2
CASSFWTSGEQYF
TGTGCCAGCAGCTTTTGGACTAGCGGGGAACAGTACTTC
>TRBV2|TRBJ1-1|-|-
CASGQRGNTEAFF
TGTGCCAGCGGACAGAGGGGGAACACTGAAGCTTTCTTT
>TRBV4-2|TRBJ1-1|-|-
CASSQAGLAFF
TGTGCCAGCAGCCAAGCAGGGCTGGCTTTCTTT
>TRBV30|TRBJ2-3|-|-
CAWSLSVDTQYF
TGTGCCTGGAGCTTATCCGTGGATACGCAGTATTTT
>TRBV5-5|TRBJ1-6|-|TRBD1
CASSLWAGGESPLHF
TGTGCCAGCAGCTTGTGGGCAGGGGGCGAATCACCCCTCCACTTT
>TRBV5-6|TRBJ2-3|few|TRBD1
CASSGLGQGASDTQYF
TGTGCCAGCAGCGGCTTAGGACAGGGGGCATCAGATACGCAGTATTTT
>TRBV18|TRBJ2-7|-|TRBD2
CASSPLVLAGAYEQYF
TGTGCCAGCTCACCACTTGTATTAGCGGGGGCCTACGAGCAGTACTTC
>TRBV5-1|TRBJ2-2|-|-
CASSLVPGFNTGELFF
TGCGCCAGCAGCTTGGTACCCGGGTTTAACACCGGGGAGCTGTTTTTT
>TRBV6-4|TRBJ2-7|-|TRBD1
CASSDRYRQGAHILYYEQYF
TGTGCCAGCAGTGACAGGTACAGACAGGGGGCGCATATTCTTTACTACGAGCAGTACTTC
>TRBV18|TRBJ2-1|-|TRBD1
CASSERQGTYNEQFF
TGTGCCAGCTCAGAGAGACAGGGGACTTACAATGAGCAGTTCTTC